This is a list of T cell receptor beta chains from one sample in a study of metastatic and nonmetastatic thyroid tumors. TCRdb re-called the PCR reads through MiXCR. Among under 30,000 clones listed, around 16% were seen once. Material for sequencing was blood. These receptors all come from a male donor with papillary thyroid cancer or a benign thyroid nodule (not recorded which). Some clones in this sample may be carry-over from other donors' samples. Both conserved end residues are part of each CDR3. The D gene is left open where the match is weak. Size is stated for part of the rows, as once, few or many counts, or as a class when the clone is expanded.

V,J,D,size,CDR3,DNA
TRBV6-1,TRBJ1-2,TRBD1,few,CASSSTSTGGSNGYTF,TGTGCCAGCAGTTCTACATCGACAGGGGGTTCAAATGGCTACACCTTC
TRBV5-1,TRBJ1-4,-,many,CASSLGHNEKLFF,TGCGCCAGCAGCTTGGGACATAATGAAAAACTGTTTTTT
TRBV10-1,TRBJ2-1,-,-,CASSESYQLNEQFF,TGCGCCAGCAGTGAGTCATATCAGTTAAATGAGCAGTTCTTC
TRBV14,TRBJ2-5,TRBD2,many,CASSQRLAGEVQETQYF,TGTGCCAGCAGCCAGAGACTAGCGGGGGAAGTTCAAGAGACCCAGTACTTC
TRBV6-1,TRBJ2-6,TRBD1,many,CASSSGTGGANVLTF,TGTGCCAGCAGTTCCGGGACAGGGGGGGCCAACGTCCTGACTTTC
TRBV7-2,TRBJ2-1,-,many,CASSLDSYNEQFF,TGTGCCAGCAGCTTAGACTCCTACAATGAGCAGTTCTTC
TRBV6-2/TRBV6-3,TRBJ2-1,-,many,CASSPLNPAYNEQFF,TGTGCCAGCAGTCCTTTGAATCCTGCCTACAATGAGCAGTTCTTC
TRBV3-1,TRBJ1-2,-,few,CASSQATGRLSYGYTF,TGTGCCAGCAGCCAAGCTACGGGACGGCTGAGCTATGGCTACACCTTC
TRBV6-1,TRBJ2-7,-,-,CASTPPGRLVEQYF,TGTGCCAGCACCCCCCCCGGTAGATTGGTCGAGCAGTACTTC
TRBV3-1,TRBJ2-7,TRBD1,many,CASSPGTGPYEQYF,TGTGCCAGCAGCCCCGGGACAGGACCCTACGAGCAGTACTTC
TRBV20-1,TRBJ2-3,TRBD1,-,CSARDYGTGLFSSTDTQYF,TGCAGTGCTAGAGATTATGGGACAGGGTTGTTTTCTAGCACAGATACGCAGTATTTT
TRBV6-4,TRBJ2-5,TRBD1,few,CASSDNRGETQYF,TGTGCCAGCAGTGACAACAGGGGCGAGACCCAGTACTTC
TRBV30,TRBJ2-7,-,medium-sized,CAWTRLSEGQYF,TGTGCCTGGACCCGACTATCGGAGGGGCAGTACTTC
TRBV6-1,TRBJ1-4,-,few,CASSELWGGEKLFF,TGTGCCAGCAGTGAACTTTGGGGTGGCGAAAAACTGTTTTTT
TRBV2,TRBJ1-6,-,-,CASSLRTDNSPLHF,TGTGCCAGCAGCCTACGGACGGATAATTCACCCCTCCACTTT
TRBV6-2/TRBV6-3,TRBJ2-1,TRBD2,-,CASSGVSGGYNEQFF,TGTGCCAGCAGTGGGGTATCGGGAGGATACAATGAGCAGTTTTTC
TRBV27,TRBJ2-7,-,few,CASSPLNSYEQYF,TGTGCCAGCAGTCCACTGAACTCTTACGAGCAGTACTTC
TRBV4-2,TRBJ1-2,TRBD1,many,CASSRGQGGNYGYTF,TGTGCCAGCAGCCGGGGACAGGGGGGGAACTATGGCTACACCTTC
TRBV7-2,TRBJ2-5,TRBD2,-,CASSRARLAGVETQYF,TGTGCCAGCAGCCGCGCTCGCCTAGCGGGAGTGGAGACCCAGTACTTC
TRBV19,TRBJ2-7,TRBD1,many,CASSIGGGPYEQYF,TGTGCCAGTAGTATAGGAGGGGGCCCCTACGAGCAGTACTTC